What follows describes a single T cell receptor (beta chain). The source of the sample is a study of blood T cell repertoires in COVID-19. The wider study: Spain, Italy and the United States supplied samples that represented acute and convalescent COVID-19. Sample material is recorded as cDNA or gDNA derived from T cells, B-cell-depleted T cells, or PBMCs.

How the authors handled the data: Researchers report that nucleated cell counts were estimated from reference gene primer amplification. Assay used: immunoSEQ multiplex PCR; TCRdb lists only in-frame clones, some missing. That table supplies the V and J calls and clone size; D and trimming were determined from the DNA. Here the sample spans some 110,000 clones, roughly 80% being singletons. The CDR3 extends over 16 amino acids. Germline V gene sequence: CDR1 ENHRY, CDR2 SYGVKD. The junction had 11 bases not matched to a gene; V was cut back by 3 bases and J by 3 bases. The receptor's source is a woman aged 70-85 years with acute or convalescent COVID-19. The J gene is TRBJ2-7, the V gene TRBV10-3; 7 nucleotides align to TRBD1. The source material was peripheral blood. CDR3 nucleotides: TGTGCCATCAGTGATCAACAACAGGGGCCCCACTACGAGCAGTACTTC. Its protein product is CAISDQQQGPHYEQYF.